This TCR beta chain is from a study of blood T cell repertoires in COVID-19. Study overall: PBMCs, B-cell-depleted T cells, or T cells provided the cDNA or gDNA that made up the material.

Authors' processing steps: For nucleated cells, counts were estimated from reference gene primer amplification. Measured with immunoSEQ multiplex PCR; TCRdb has only the in-frame clones, and not every one. V, J and clone size derive from that table, while D and trimming were established from the DNA sequence. Of approximately 83,000 clones in the sample, roughly 88% were seen once. CDR3 length equals 13 residues. CDR1 is MDHEN and CDR2 is SYDVKM in the germline V gene. Trimming stripped 6 bases from V and 6 bases from J, with 14 bases between. Specimen: peripheral blood. The receptor's source is a man in his 70s with acute or convalescent COVID-19. The rearrangement links TRBV28 to TRBJ1-2, with a weak D call TRBD1 (6 bases). In DNA, the CDR3 is TGTGCCAGCAGACCTAGGGGACATCATGGCTACACCTTC. Its translation: CASRPRGHHGYTF.